The 5 T cell receptor beta chains in this list originate from one sample, sequenced in a study of cytomegalovirus exposure and HLA in healthy donors (dated by TCRdb to 2016 to 2017). Libraries came from the immunoSEQ multiplex PCR assay. For the multiplex PCR, a mixture combining 60 forward primers for TCR Vbeta segments and 13 reverse primers for TCR Jbeta segments was used. The table comes from immuneACCESS by way of TCRdb, which keeps in-frame sequences with V and J called. Part of the clones is missing from these tables; in studies checked, under half for an unresolved V gene and the rest for unknown reasons. This sample holds 70,000 or so clones; approximately 90% were observed only once. Around 10% of the sample belongs to the ten largest clones. Sequenced material: PBMCs. The receptors were gathered from a woman aged 30 to 39 in good health and CMV-seropositive.

The chain has TRBV28 and TRBJ1-5; D not certain. Per the germline V gene, CDR1 is MDHEN and CDR2 is SYDVKM. CDR3 length equals 15 residues. Between the trimmed V and J ends, which lost 5 bases and 1 base, there was a span of 12 bases. DNA for the CDR3: TGTGCCAGCAGTCCCGTTGGCAGGAGCAATCAGCCCCAGCATTTT. It is translated as CASSPVGRSNQPQHF.

The chain joins TRBV5-1 to TRBJ2-4; D perhaps matches TRBD2 (5 bases). The CDR3 runs to 15 residues. Between the trimmed V and J ends, which lost 4 bases and 5 bases, there was a span of 16 bases. Germline V gene sequence: CDR1 SGHRS, CDR2 YFSETQ. The CDR3, as DNA: TGCGCCAGCAGCCCGTTAGGGAGCACTGAAAACATTCAGTACTTC. Encoded protein: CASSPLGSTENIQYF.

This clone was observed a single time. V is TRBV5-1 and J is TRBJ2-2; D is uncertain. This CDR3 has 15 residues. V lost 0 bases and J lost 5, with 11 bases in between. Germline values: CDR1 SGHRS, CDR2 YFSETQ. CDR3 nucleotides: TGCGCCAGCAGCTTGGAGTACAGCTATACCGGGGAGCTGTTTTTT. Its protein product is CASSLEYSYTGELFF.

The rearrangement links TRBV5-5 to TRBJ1-2; 8 bases line up with TRBD1. The CDR3 consists of 16 residues. The ends lost 3 bases at V and 0 bases at J; junction bases unmatched: 7. Germline CDR1 is SGHKS and CDR2 is YYEKEE (reference sequence). This CDR3 reads CASSSPGTGPNYGYTF. As DNA, the CDR3 is TGTGCCAGCAGCTCTCCCGGGACAGGACCTAACTATGGCTACACCTTC.

This chain joins TRBV27 and TRBJ2-3; 8 bases are shared with TRBD2. Unmatched junction bases numbered 16, after V lost 10 bases and J lost 1 base. Germline CDR1 MNHEY, CDR2 SMNVEV (reference sequence). This CDR3 comprises 17 residues. CDR3 in amino acids: CATSLAVAGGGTDTQYF. DNA for the CDR3: TGTGCCACCAGCCTCGCTGTGGCGGGGGGCGGCACAGATACGCAGTATTTT.